A single sample is the source of the 10 T cell receptor beta chains below, sequenced in a study of T cells in Graves' hyperthyroidism and ophthalmopathy. Amplification targeted TCR beta CDR3 regions from RNA transcripts. The study used the HTBI primer set for a first-round RT-PCR of the TCR CDR3. Via MiXCR, TCRdb re-called the multiplex PCR reads, giving one row per CDR3 protein. The data contain hundreds of thousands of distinct CDR3 sequences, around 15% of them seen just once; the ten biggest clones take up 3.8%. The sequencing sample was made of blood. These receptors were collected from a woman aged 25 to 39 with Graves' hyperthyroidism.

The rearrangement links TRBV19 to TRBJ2-1; tentatively, D is TRBD2 (6 bases). The CDR3 length is 17 residues. The V gene lost 3 bases and the J gene lost 11 bases, with 26 bases spanning the gap. Looked up from germline, CDR1 is LNHDA and CDR2 is SQIVND (reference sequence). The CDR3 DNA sequence: TGTGCCAGTAGTATCCCCCTCGGGCGGGGTTCAGGAACCCAGCAGTTCTTC. It codes for CASSIPLGRGSGTQQFF.

The chain combines TRBV15 with TRBJ2-7; a possible D gene is TRBD2 (7 bases). The CDR3 runs to 15 residues. CDR1 is LNHNV, CDR2 YYDKDF, per germline (reference sequence). The ends were cut back, 0 bases at V and 6 bases at J, with 15 bases in the middle. The CDR3 DNA reads as TGTGCCACCAGCAGAGATCGGGGGCGGGAGAGCGAGCAGTACTTC. This gives the protein CATSRDRGRESEQYF.

This clonotype came up a few times. The gene calls are TRBV7-6 and TRBJ2-5; a weak D match, TRBD2 (5 bases). The V gene's germline CDR1 is SGHVS and CDR2 FNYEAQ. Trimming cost V 5 bases and J 2 bases, with 18 bases left between them. This CDR3 comprises 16 residues. For the CDR3, the DNA is TGTGCCAGCAGCCGTAGAGAAGGATCGGGGCAAGAGACCCAGTACTTC. Amino acids: CASSRREGSGQETQYF.

This clonotype was picked up many times. This sequence joins TRBV12-3 or TRBV12-4 and TRBJ2-5, with TRBD2 matching over 10 bases. CDR3 size: 14 residues. The J segment lost 9 bases and the V segment lost 5 bases, leaving 9 bases of the junction unmatched. The CDR3 coding sequence is TGTGCCAGCAGTGCCCGGCTAGCGGGAGATTCCCAGTACTTC. This encodes CASSARLAGDSQYF.

This clonotype was picked up many times. The rearrangement uses TRBV6-1 and TRBJ1-2; 12 positions match TRBD1. In germline, CDR1 is MNHNS, CDR2 SASEGT. The CDR3 covers 15 residues. The trim removed 2 bases at V and 3 bases at J, leaving 1 base unmatched. The CDR3 sequence is CASSEWDRGHYGYTF. CDR3 DNA sequence: TGTGCCAGCAGTGAATGGGACAGGGGGCACTATGGCTACACCTTC.

This chain joins TRBV19 and TRBJ2-7, with 10 bases matching TRBD1. J gave up 7 bases and V 10 bases, and 10 bases lay outside the gene matches. The V gene's germline CDR1 is LNHDA and CDR2 SQIVND (reference sequence). This CDR3 comprises 13 residues. The CDR3 coding sequence is TGTGCCACCCGGACAGGGGGAGATGAAGAGCAGTACTTC. Translating it yields CATRTGGDEEQYF.

This clonotype was observed many times. J is TRBJ2-1 and V is TRBV7-3; 7 nucleotides match TRBD1. Trimming took 5 bases from V and 6 from J; bases not matched to a gene: 10. From germline, CDR1 is SGHTA and CDR2 FQGTGA. The CDR3 has 15 residues. The CDR3 DNA follows: TGTGCCAGCAGCACCCAGACAGGGCTCCGCAATGAGCAGTTCTTC. It translates to CASSTQTGLRNEQFF.

This clonotype turned up a few times. The chain combines TRBV14 with TRBJ2-5, with D unresolved. V dropped 4 bases and J dropped 2 bases, with 8 bases sitting between them. Germline values: CDR1 SGHDN, CDR2 FVKESK. This CDR3 comprises 13 residues. The DNA of the CDR3 is TGTGCCAGCAGCCGACACTATCAAGAGACCCAGTACTTC. Amino acids: CASSRHYQETQYF.

The chain combines TRBV7-3 with TRBJ2-5; D might be TRBD1 (7 bases). The CDR3 has 16 amino acids. V was cut by 1 base and J by 1 base, with 13 bases left in between. Looked up from germline, CDR1 is SGHTA and CDR2 is FQGTGA. The CDR3: CASSLIGGTVQETQYF. The CDR3 DNA sequence: TGTGCCAGCAGCTTAATAGGAGGGACAGTCCAAGAGACCCAGTACTTC. The full variable domain, in which reference TRBV7-3 and TRBJ2-5 provide the parts outside the CDR3, is GAGVSQTPSNKVTEKGKYVELRCDPISGHTALYWYRQSLGQGPEFLIYFQGTGAADDSGLPNDRFFAVRPEGSVSTLKIQRTERGDSAVYLCASSLIGGTVQETQYFGPGTRLLVL.

In its sample, this clonotype was seen many times. V usage is TRBV7-9 and J usage is TRBJ1-1; D is ambiguous. The V gene's germline CDR1 is SEHNR and CDR2 FQNEAQ (reference sequence). The ends were cut back, 6 bases at V and 1 base at J, with 18 bases in the middle. The CDR3 extends over 16 amino acids. The CDR3 is CASRSPDLGRNTEAFF. CDR3 nucleotide sequence: TGTGCCAGCAGGTCTCCGGACCTGGGTAGGAACACTGAAGCTTTCTTT.